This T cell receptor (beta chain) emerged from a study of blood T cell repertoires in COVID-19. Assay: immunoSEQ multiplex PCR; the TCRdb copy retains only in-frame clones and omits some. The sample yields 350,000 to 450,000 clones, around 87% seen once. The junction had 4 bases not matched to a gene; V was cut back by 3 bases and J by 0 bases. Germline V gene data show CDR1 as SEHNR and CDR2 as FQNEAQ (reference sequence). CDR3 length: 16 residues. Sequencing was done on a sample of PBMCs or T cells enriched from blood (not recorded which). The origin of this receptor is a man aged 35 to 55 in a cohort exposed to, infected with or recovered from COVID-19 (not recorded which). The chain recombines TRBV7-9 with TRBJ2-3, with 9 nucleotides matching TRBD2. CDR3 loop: CASSLASGTSTDTQYF. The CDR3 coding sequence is TGTGCCAGCAGCTTGGCTAGCGGGACTAGCACAGATACGCAGTATTTT.